The subject of this entry is one T cell receptor (beta chain). Antigen specificity is unknown. This record comes from a study of CXCR3-negative and CXCR3-positive naive CD8 T cells. Findings and limits, study-wide: When CXCR3-positive naive cells were set against CXCR3-negative naive cells, the former had more hydrophobic TRB CDR3s. Both naive subsets carried similar amounts of surface CD5, so TCR strength was inferred from TRB CDR3 properties. Unlike memory cells, which differed, naive CXCR3-negative and CXCR3-positive cells had similar TRBV-TRBJ usage.

Germline V gives CDR1 DFQATT, CDR2 SNEGSKA (reference sequence). The CDR3 has 14 residues. UMI-labeled TRB cDNA libraries were prepared by 5' RACE. No DNA is given; TCRdb re-called the 5' RACE reads and lists each CDR3 protein once. The sample holds some 150,000 distinct CDR3 sequences. The chain combines TRBV20-1 with TRBJ2-1. This sequence originates from a human donor in good health. Some clones in this sample may be carry-over from other donors' samples. The sample was naive CXCR3+ CD8+ T cells from blood. Subset given: CD45RO-CCR7+CD27+CD95- naive CD8+ T cells expressing CXCR3 (TNR3+). This chain's CDR3 is CSATLRRGYNEQFF.